A single TCR beta chain is shown here with its context. Its binding antigen is unknown. It has no much larger one-base neighbor in the sample; base qualities were not kept. The CDR3 regions of human TCRbeta chains were subjected to immunosequencing. On the authors' methods: TCRs in the repertoires were compared against a reference library of SARS-CoV-2-specific TCRs that had been generated with the MIRA antigen-specificity platform. Breadth was defined as the fraction of unique TCRs that were SARS-CoV-2-associated. Depth was defined as the fraction of total T cells that were SARS-CoV-2-associated. Using the MIRA data, each spike-specific TCR was mapped to the spike region that the TCR reacts to and placed in a CD4 or CD8 class. Log10-transformed breadth and depth values were compared by one-way ANOVA with Sidak's multiple comparisons tests. TCRdb re-hosts the immuneACCESS table, in-frame sequences only. Its copies lack some clones; in the studies checked, an unresolved V gene accounts for under half of them, and the cause for the rest is not known. From that table come the V and J calls and clone size; the DNA was used to work out D and trimming. In this sample the table shows around 180,000 clones, 90% of which occur a single time. Around 2.9% of the sample rests with the top ten.

This specimen's time point label, per the study, means: baseline before first vaccination. Samples from vaccinated people were obtained from the UK trials COV001 and COV002, which included a single-blind randomized controlled phase 2/3 trial of AZD1222 (ChAdOx1 nCoV-19) in healthy adults. Trial participant PBMC samples were collected at day 0 and day 28 after the second dose for TCRbeta chain sequencing. CDR1 and CDR2, looked up from the germline V gene, are SGHVS and FQNEAQ. The CDR3 runs 17 residues from the cysteine to the phenylalanine. CDR3 DNA only is kept here, 51 bases in frame from base 1. Trimmed from V: 5 bases; trimmed from J: 2 bases; junction bases lacking a gene match: 14. This entry comes from a study of T cell responses to AZD1222 COVID-19 vaccine (dated by TCRdb to about 2021). General notes on the study: Because spike-specific TCR depth and breadth did not differ between the two schedules, AZD1222 recipients who got a second dose at roughly 4 weeks were pooled with those who got a second dose at roughly 12 weeks. TCR sequencing covered more than 230 trial participants: about 210 given two doses of AZD1222 and 26 given two doses of MenACWY control vaccine. Trial participants were enrolled by age into 18-55, 56-69 and 70-plus year subgroups, with roughly 160, 29 and 62 TCR-sequenced participants respectively. Study-wide findings and limitations: Most participants were white British and females outnumbered males, and the authors suggested that clonal diversity may have been underestimated. The vaccine-associated CD4 TCRs covered the entire spike protein, and the dominant responses fell in regions 160-218 and 743-854. The 56-69-year group was small, and its depth increase did not reach significance, likely because of low power. Because no day 14 peak-response samples were available, repertoires were characterized only after the peak T cell response. Conclusions about previously exposed vaccinees are limited because only five to seven AZD1222 recipients were SARS-CoV-2 seropositive at baseline. After two AZD1222 doses, both the breadth and the depth of spike-specific TCRs were significantly higher than at day 0 and than in MenACWY recipients. Reportedly, almost half of the unique spike-specific TCRs recognized epitopes lying outside the regions that are mutated in the B.1.351 and B.1.1.7 variants.

This clonotype originated in an adult in good health. In this chain, TRBV7-8 is recombined with TRBJ2-5, with TRBD1 matching 7 junction bases. Sequencing was performed on peripheral blood, taken on day 0 of AZD1222 vaccination. The DNA sequence is TGTGCCAGCAGCCGCACCAGGGATAGGGGGCGGCAAGAGACCCAGTACTTC. This translates into CASSRTRDRGRQETQYF.